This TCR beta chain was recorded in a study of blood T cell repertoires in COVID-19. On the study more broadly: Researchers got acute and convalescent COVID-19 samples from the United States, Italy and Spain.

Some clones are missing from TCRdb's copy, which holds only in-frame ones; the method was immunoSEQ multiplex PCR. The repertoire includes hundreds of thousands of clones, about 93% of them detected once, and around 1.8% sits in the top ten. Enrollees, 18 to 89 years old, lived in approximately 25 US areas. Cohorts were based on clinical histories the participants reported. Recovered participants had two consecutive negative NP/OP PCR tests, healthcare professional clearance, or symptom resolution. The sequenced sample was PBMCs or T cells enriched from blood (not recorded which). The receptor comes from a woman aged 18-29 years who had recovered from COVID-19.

The CDR3 sequence: CASSDRFYGYTF. In nucleotides, the CDR3 is TGTGCCAGTTCGGACAGGTTCTATGGCTACACCTTC. The chain joins TRBV19 to TRBJ1-2, with 7 nucleotides matching TRBD1. Unmatched junction bases numbered 4, after V lost 8 bases and J lost 4 bases. The germline V gene encodes CDR1 LNHDA and CDR2 SQIVND (reference sequence). CDR3 length: 12 residues.